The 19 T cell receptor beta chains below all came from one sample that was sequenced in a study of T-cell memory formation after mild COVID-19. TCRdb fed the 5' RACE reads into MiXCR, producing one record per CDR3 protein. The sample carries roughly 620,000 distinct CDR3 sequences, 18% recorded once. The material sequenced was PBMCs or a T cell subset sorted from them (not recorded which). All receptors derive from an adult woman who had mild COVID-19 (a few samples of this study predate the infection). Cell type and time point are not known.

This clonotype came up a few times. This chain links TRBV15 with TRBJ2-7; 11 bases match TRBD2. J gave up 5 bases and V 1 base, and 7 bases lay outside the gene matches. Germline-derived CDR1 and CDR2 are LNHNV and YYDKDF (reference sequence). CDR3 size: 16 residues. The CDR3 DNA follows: TGTGCCACCAGCAGAGTAGCAACTAGCGGGAGTAACGAGCAGTACTTC. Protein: CATSRVATSGSNEQYF.

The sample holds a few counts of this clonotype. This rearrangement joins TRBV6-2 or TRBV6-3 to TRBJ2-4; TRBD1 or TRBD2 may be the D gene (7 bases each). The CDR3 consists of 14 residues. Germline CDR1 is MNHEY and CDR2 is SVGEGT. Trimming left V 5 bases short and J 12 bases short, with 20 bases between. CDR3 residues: CASSQGGTASGQYF. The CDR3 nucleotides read TGTGCCAGCAGTCAGGGGGGGACAGCCTCCGGTCAGTACTTC.

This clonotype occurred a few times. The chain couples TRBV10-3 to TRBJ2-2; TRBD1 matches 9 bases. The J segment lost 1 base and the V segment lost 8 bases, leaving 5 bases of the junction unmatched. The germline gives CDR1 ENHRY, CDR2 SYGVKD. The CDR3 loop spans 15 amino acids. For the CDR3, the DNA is TGTGCCATCTACGGGGGACAGGGGAACACCGGGGAGCTGTTTTTT. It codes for CAIYGGQGNTGELFF.

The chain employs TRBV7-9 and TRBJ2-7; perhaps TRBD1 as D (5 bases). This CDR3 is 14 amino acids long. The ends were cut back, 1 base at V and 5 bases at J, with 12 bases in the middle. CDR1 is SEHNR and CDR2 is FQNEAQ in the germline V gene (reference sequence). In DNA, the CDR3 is TGTGCCAGCAGCTTAGGGGGCTTTGGGGACGAGCAGTACTTC. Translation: CASSLGGFGDEQYF.

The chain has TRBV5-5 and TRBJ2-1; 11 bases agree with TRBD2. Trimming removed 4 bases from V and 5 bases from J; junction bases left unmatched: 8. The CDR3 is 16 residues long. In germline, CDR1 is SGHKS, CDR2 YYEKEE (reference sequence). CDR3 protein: CASSPLGLAADNEQFF. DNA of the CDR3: TGTGCCAGCAGCCCTTTGGGACTAGCGGCAGACAATGAGCAGTTCTTC.

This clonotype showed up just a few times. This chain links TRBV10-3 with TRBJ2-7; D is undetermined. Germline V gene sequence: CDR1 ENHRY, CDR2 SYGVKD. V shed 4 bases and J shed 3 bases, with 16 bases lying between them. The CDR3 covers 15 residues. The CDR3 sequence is CAISAPGLTYYEQYF. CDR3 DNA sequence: TGTGCCATCAGTGCCCCCGGGCTGACATACTACGAGCAGTACTTC.

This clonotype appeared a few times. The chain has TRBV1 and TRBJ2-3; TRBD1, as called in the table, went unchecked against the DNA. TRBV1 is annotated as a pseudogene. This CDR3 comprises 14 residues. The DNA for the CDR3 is TGCACCAGCAGCTTGGACCCGGCGGCAGATACGCAGTATTTT. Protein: CTSSLDPAADTQYF.

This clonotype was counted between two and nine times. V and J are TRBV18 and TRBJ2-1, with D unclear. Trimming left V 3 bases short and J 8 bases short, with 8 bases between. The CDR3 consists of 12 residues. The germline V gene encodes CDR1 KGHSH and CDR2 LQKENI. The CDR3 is CASSPWLDEQFF. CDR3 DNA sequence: TGTGCCAGCTCACCCTGGTTGGATGAGCAGTTCTTC.

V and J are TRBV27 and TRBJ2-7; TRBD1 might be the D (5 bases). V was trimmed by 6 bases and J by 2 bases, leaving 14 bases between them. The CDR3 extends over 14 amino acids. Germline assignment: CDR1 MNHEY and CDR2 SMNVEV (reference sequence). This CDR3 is CASSSVTGAYEQYF. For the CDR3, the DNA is TGTGCCAGCAGCTCGGTCACAGGTGCCTACGAGCAGTACTTC.

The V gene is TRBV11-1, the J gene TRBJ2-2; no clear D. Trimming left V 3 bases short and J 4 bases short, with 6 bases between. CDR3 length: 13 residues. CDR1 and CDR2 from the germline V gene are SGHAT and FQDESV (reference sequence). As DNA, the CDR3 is TGTGCCAGCAGCTTCTCCCTCACCGGGGAGCTGTTTTTT. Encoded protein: CASSFSLTGELFF.

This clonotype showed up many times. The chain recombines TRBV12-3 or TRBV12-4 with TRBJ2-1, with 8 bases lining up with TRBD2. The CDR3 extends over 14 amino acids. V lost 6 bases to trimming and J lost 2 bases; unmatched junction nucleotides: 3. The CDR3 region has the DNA TGTGCCAGCAGAGTAGCGGGGCCCTACAATGAGCAGTTCTTC. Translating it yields CASRVAGPYNEQFF.

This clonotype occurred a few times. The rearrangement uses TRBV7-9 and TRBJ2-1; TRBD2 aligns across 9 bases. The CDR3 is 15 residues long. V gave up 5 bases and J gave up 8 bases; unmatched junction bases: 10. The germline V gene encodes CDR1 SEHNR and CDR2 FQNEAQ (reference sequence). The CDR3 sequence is CASSPKAGGGDEQFF. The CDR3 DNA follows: TGTGCCAGCAGCCCCAAAGCGGGAGGTGGGGATGAGCAGTTCTTC.

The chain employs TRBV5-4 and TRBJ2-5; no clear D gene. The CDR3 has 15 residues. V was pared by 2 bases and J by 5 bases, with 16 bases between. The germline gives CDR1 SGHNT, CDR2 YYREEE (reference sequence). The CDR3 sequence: CASSFNYGPRETQYF. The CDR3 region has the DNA TGTGCCAGCAGCTTCAATTATGGCCCTAGGGAGACCCAGTACTTC.

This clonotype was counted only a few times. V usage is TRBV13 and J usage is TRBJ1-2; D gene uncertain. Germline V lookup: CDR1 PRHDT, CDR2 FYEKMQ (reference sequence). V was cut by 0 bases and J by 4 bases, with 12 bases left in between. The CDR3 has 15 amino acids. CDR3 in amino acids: CASSLGQVMGYGYTF. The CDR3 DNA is TGTGCCAGCAGCTTAGGGCAGGTTATGGGCTATGGCTACACCTTC. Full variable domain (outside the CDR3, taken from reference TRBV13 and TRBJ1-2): AAGVIQSPRHLIKEKRETATLKCYPIPRHDTVYWYQQGPGQDPQFLISFYEKMQSDKGSIPDRFSAQQFSDYHSELNMSSLELGDSALYFCASSLGQVMGYGYTFGSGTRLTVV.

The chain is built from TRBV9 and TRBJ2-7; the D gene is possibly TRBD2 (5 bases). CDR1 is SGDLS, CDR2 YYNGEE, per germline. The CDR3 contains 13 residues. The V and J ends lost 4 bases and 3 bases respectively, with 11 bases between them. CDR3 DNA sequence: TGTGCCAGCAGCATTAGCGTTAACTACGAGCAGTACTTC. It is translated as CASSISVNYEQYF.

The CDR3 DNA reads as TGTGCCATCAGTCACGGACAGAGGCTAGCGGGAGCATACGAGCAGTACTTC. Its protein product is CAISHGQRLAGAYEQYF. The chain recombines TRBV10-3 with TRBJ2-7; 10 bases fit TRBD2. Germline trimming cut 5 bases from V and 4 bases from J; bases unmatched to any gene: 14. Germline V gives CDR1 ENHRY, CDR2 SYGVKD. The CDR3 contains 17 residues.

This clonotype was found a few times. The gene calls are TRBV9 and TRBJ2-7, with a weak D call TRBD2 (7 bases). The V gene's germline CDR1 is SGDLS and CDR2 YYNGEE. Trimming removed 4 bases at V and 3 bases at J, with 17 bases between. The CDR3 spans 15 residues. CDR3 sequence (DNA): TGTGCCAGCAGCCCCGTTGCGGGGGCAGGCTACGAGCAGTACTTC. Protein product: CASSPVAGAGYEQYF.

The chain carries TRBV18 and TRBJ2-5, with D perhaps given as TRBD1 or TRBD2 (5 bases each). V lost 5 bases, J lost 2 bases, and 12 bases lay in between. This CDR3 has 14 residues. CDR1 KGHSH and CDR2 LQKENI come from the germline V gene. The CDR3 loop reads CASSAGTQQETQYF. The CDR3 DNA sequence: TGTGCCAGCTCAGCCGGGACCCAGCAAGAGACCCAGTACTTC.

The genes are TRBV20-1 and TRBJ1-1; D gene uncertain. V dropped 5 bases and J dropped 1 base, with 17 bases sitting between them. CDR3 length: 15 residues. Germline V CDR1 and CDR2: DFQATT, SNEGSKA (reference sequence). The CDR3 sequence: CSAPSAGSKNTEAFF. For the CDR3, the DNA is TGCAGTGCTCCCTCGGCCGGCTCCAAGAACACTGAAGCTTTCTTT.